Below, 29 T cell receptor beta chains from the same sample are listed, as sequenced in a study of PD-L1 blockade in urothelial cancer. Noted time point: pretreatment peripheral blood. The repertoire was sequenced with immunoSEQ multiplex PCR; TCRdb's copy has only in-frame clones and lacks some. The sample has roughly 43,000 clones, 80% seen once. Sequenced material: PBMCs, taken around atezolizumab (anti-PD-L1) treatment. Receptor source: a man aged 55 to 70 with urothelial cancer.

Regarding this clone: The junction departs from germline at one end; a sequencing error may be responsible. The chain links TRBV10-3 to TRBJ1-5; D is perhaps TRBD1 (6 bases). CDR3 length: 16 residues. Germline V gene data show CDR1 as ENHRY and CDR2 as SYGVKD. CDR3 sequence (DNA): TGTGCCATCAGTGAGTCTGGGGGCCTGTCGACCCGCCAGGCCAGATTT. Residues: CAISESGGLSTRQARF.

The V and J genes are TRBV14 and TRBJ1-2, with 10 bases matching TRBD1. V gave up 2 bases and J gave up 7 bases; unmatched junction bases: 4. CDR3 length: 14 amino acids. In germline, CDR1 is SGHDN, CDR2 FVKESK. DNA for the CDR3: TGTGCCAGCAGCCAAACCGGGACAGGGGTTGGCTACACCTTC. Translating gives CASSQTGTGVGYTF. The full variable domain, rest sourced from reference TRBV14 and TRBJ1-2, is EAGVTQFPSHSVIEKGQTVTLRCDPISGHDNLYWYRRVMGKEIKFLLHFVKESKQDESGMPNNRFLAERTGGTYSTLKVQPAELEDSGVYFCASSQTGTGVGYTFGSGTRLTVV.

This clone came up once. The chain uses TRBV10-2 and TRBJ2-2; TRBD1 matches at 7 bases. The V and J ends lost 9 bases and 5 bases, in that order; junction bases with no gene match: 9. The CDR3 totals 14 residues. Germline CDR1 WSHSY, CDR2 SAAADI. This CDR3 is CASRPGQRTGELFF. The CDR3 DNA reads TGCGCCAGTCGTCCGGGACAGCGGACCGGGGAGCTGTTTTTT.

This clone came up a few times. It is unclear where the CDR3 begins or ends on the DNA, so no DNA is shown, and the CDR3 is as TCRdb lists it. The chain recombines TRBV10-3 with TRBJ2-3; the table assigns TRBD2, which was not confirmed against the DNA. Germline CDR1 reads ENHRY; CDR2 reads SYGVKD. A total of 14 residues make up the CDR3, ends included. The CDR3 region is CAISSSGVGDTQYF.

This clone was seen a single time. This chain joins TRBV6-1 and TRBJ1-5; TRBD1 is a possible D gene (5 bases). The germline CDR1 and CDR2 sequences are MNHNS and SASEGT. V was pared by 9 bases and J by 0 bases, with 9 bases between. The CDR3 length is 13 residues. CDR3 sequence reads: CASGGNSNQPQHF. The CDR3 DNA is TGTGCCAGTGGGGGGAATAGCAATCAGCCCCAGCATTTT.

V usage is TRBV7-2 and J usage is TRBJ2-2; TRBD2 matches at 10 bases. The CDR3 spans 15 residues. Per the germline V gene, CDR1 is SGHTA and CDR2 is FQGNSA. Trimming took 1 base from V and 9 from J; bases not matched to a gene: 5. The CDR3 spells CASSLDPAGGRELFF. CDR3 nucleotides: TGTGCCAGCAGCTTAGACCCAGCGGGGGGGCGGGAGCTGTTTTTT.

The rearrangement joins TRBV7-2 to TRBJ2-5, with TRBD2 identical over 11 bases. With 5 bases clipped from V and 0 bases from J, the junction kept 5 bases outside the gene matches. Germline lookup yields CDR1 SGHTA and CDR2 FQGNSA. The CDR3 length is 16 residues. CDR3 in amino acids: CASSPGLAAYQETQYF. In DNA, the CDR3 is TGTGCCAGCAGCCCGGGACTAGCGGCGTACCAAGAGACCCAGTACTTC.

For this clone: The junction and the germline gene differ at one end; a read error may be behind it. V and J are TRBV2 and TRBJ1-2, with 8 bases that match TRBD1. This CDR3 contains 15 residues. Germline V gene sequence: CDR1 SNHLY, CDR2 FYNNEI. CDR3 in amino acids: CASREGLDRVYGYTF. The DNA of the CDR3 is TGTGCCAGCAGGGAAGGCCTGGACAGGGTGTATGGCTACACCTTC.

The chain is built from TRBV18 and TRBJ1-6; perhaps TRBD1 as D (6 bases). The CDR3 covers 13 residues. CDR1 and CDR2 (germline): KGHSH, LQKENI. V dropped 3 bases and J dropped 14 bases, with 14 bases sitting between them. CDR3 nucleotides: TGTGCCAGCTCACCGTCGGACAGCCGGGCCCTCCACTTT. Its protein is CASSPSDSRALHF.

This chain links TRBV30 with TRBJ1-2, with a tentative D call TRBD1 (6 bases). Trimming took off 3 bases at V and 4 bases at J, with 15 bases between the two ends. Germline V gene data show CDR1 as GTSNPN and CDR2 as SVGIG (reference sequence). The CDR3 has 14 amino acids. This chain's CDR3 is CAWSKTTGAYGYTF. In DNA, the CDR3 is TGTGCCTGGAGCAAGACGACAGGAGCCTATGGCTACACCTTC.

V usage is TRBV29-1 and J usage is TRBJ2-2; D is perhaps TRBD2 (5 bases). The V end lost 2 bases, the J end lost 6 bases, and 10 bases lay between the germline ends. Germline values: CDR1 SQVTM, CDR2 ANQGSEA. This CDR3 is 13 amino acids long. The CDR3, as DNA: TGCAGCGTTGAATCGGGGTTTTCCGGGGAGCTGTTTTTT. Residues: CSVESGFSGELFF.

This chain joins TRBV9 and TRBJ1-1, with a tentative D call TRBD1 (5 bases). Germline lookup yields CDR1 SGDLS and CDR2 YYNGEE. The CDR3 runs 14 residues. V lost 6 bases, J lost 8 bases, and 20 bases lay in between. The CDR3 DNA reads TGTGCCAGCAAGTTATCCACCGGGGGACGGGAAGCTTTCTTT. This gives the protein CASKLSTGGREAFF.

The chain has TRBV5-4 and TRBJ2-5, with D perhaps TRBD2 (8 bases). CDR1 and CDR2 (germline): SGHNT, YYREEE (reference sequence). V was clipped by 4 bases and J by 5 bases, with 18 bases between them. The CDR3 loop spans 15 amino acids. The CDR3 bases are TGTGCCAGCAGCCGGGAGGGGGCGGCTCGCGAGACCCAGTACTTC. It translates to CASSREGAARETQYF.

This chain connects TRBV7-6 to TRBJ2-5; possible D gene TRBD2, 7 bases. The CDR3 sequence is 15 residues long. The V end was cut by 0 bases, the J end by 5 bases, with 13 bases between. Germline CDR1 reads SGHVS; CDR2 reads FNYEAQ. The CDR3 sequence: CASSLAGGGLETQYF. In DNA form, the CDR3 reads TGTGCCAGCAGCTTAGCGGGAGGGGGGCTGGAGACCCAGTACTTC.

V is TRBV27 and J is TRBJ1-1, with TRBD1 identical over 7 bases. V lost 5 bases to trimming and J lost 3 bases; unmatched junction nucleotides: 9. Germline V CDR1 and CDR2: MNHEY, SMNVEV (reference sequence). The CDR3 is made up of 15 amino acids. The CDR3 nucleotides read TGTGCCAGCAGTAGGAGGGGGCGGCCGGACACTGAAGCTTTCTTT. Protein: CASSRRGRPDTEAFF.

This clone was detected only a few times. V gene TRBV2 combines with J gene TRBJ1-2; the match to TRBD1 covers 7 bases. Germline trimming cut 7 bases from V and 2 bases from J; bases unmatched to any gene: 4. The CDR3 runs 13 residues. Germline V gene sequence: CDR1 SNHLY, CDR2 FYNNEI. The CDR3 sequence is CASKWGQNYGYTF. CDR3 bases: TGTGCCAGCAAGTGGGGACAGAACTATGGCTACACCTTC.

This chain links TRBV7-2 with TRBJ2-7; 7 nucleotides line up with TRBD1. CDR1 and CDR2 from the germline V gene are SGHTA and FQGNSA. V shed 4 bases, J shed 0 bases, and the junction held 6 bases outside the gene matches. This CDR3 is built from 15 residues. The CDR3 bases are TGTGCCAGCAGCTCCCCCGGGACAGCCTCCTACGAGCAGTACTTC. Translating gives CASSSPGTASYEQYF.

The genes are TRBV19 and TRBJ2-2, with D maybe TRBD1 (6 bases). The CDR3 totals 16 residues. Trimming took 4 bases from V and 4 from J, leaving 16 bases between them. Germline loops: CDR1 LNHDA, CDR2 SQIVND (reference sequence). CDR3 sequence: CASSSRIWDTTGELFF. CDR3 nucleotide sequence: TGTGCCAGTAGTAGCCGCATTTGGGACACCACCGGGGAGCTGTTTTTT.

This clone was detected only once. The rearrangement uses TRBV27 and TRBJ2-7, with 13 bases that match TRBD2. The CDR3 contains 18 residues. Germline V gene data show CDR1 as MNHEY and CDR2 as SMNVEV (reference sequence). Trimming cost V 6 bases and J 2 bases; bases outside gene matches: 13. The CDR3: CASSRRTSGGSSPYEQYF. CDR3 DNA: TGTGCCAGCAGCCGAAGGACTAGCGGGGGCTCTTCCCCCTACGAGCAGTACTTC.

The J gene is TRBJ2-5, the V gene TRBV19, with TRBD1 as a possible D gene (8 bases). CDR3 length: 16 amino acids. The germline CDR1 and CDR2 sequences are LNHDA and SQIVND (reference sequence). V lost 3 bases and J lost 5, with 19 bases in between. CDR3 nucleotides: TGTGCCAGTAGTATTGGTCAGGGGGCGGGAGTGGAGACCCAGTACTTC. This sequence encodes CASSIGQGAGVETQYF.

The chain links TRBV7-2 to TRBJ2-7, with 15 positions matching TRBD2. CDR1 is SGHTA, CDR2 FQGNSA, per germline. The ends lost 8 bases at V and 4 bases at J; junction bases unmatched: 6. The CDR3 is 15 amino acids. The CDR3, as DNA: TGTGCCAGCGCCGGGACTAGCGGGGGGAGGTACGAGCAGTACTTC. Protein product: CASAGTSGGRYEQYF.

The chain couples TRBV5-6 to TRBJ1-2, with 8 positions matching TRBD1. The CDR3 length is 14 residues. V was clipped by 4 bases and J by 4 bases; unmatched bases: 6. Per germline, CDR1 SGHDT and CDR2 YYEEEE. DNA for the CDR3: TGTGCCAGCAGCCTAACCGGACAGGGCTATGGCTACACCTTC. Translation gives CASSLTGQGYGYTF.

The rearrangement uses TRBV30 and TRBJ1-1; D may be TRBD1 (5 bases). Germline CDR1 is GTSNPN and CDR2 is SVGIG (reference sequence). CDR3 length equals 15 residues. V lost 0 bases to trimming and J lost 4 bases, with 15 bases between them. CDR3 sequence (DNA): TGTGCCTGGAGTGTATTGGGGGGGACTACCACTGAAGCTTTCTTT. It codes for CAWSVLGGTTTEAFF.

The rearrangement joins TRBV6-1 to TRBJ1-1; the D gene is possibly TRBD1 (6 bases). The CDR3 is 14 amino acids. The germline V gene encodes CDR1 MNHNS and CDR2 SASEGT. The V and J ends lost 5 bases and 2 bases respectively, with 12 bases between them. This chain's CDR3 is CASSQVDSNTEAFF. The DNA of the CDR3 is TGTGCCAGCAGTCAAGTGGACAGTAACACTGAAGCTTTCTTT.

This chain joins TRBV5-1 and TRBJ2-3, with D maybe TRBD1 (6 bases). Germline CDR1 is SGHRS and CDR2 is YFSETQ. The CDR3 has 17 amino acids. Between the trimmed V and J ends, which lost 4 bases and 2 bases, there was a span of 20 bases. CDR3 coding DNA: TGCGCCAGCAGCGGGTCCTCGACAGGCCTTTACACAGATACGCAGTATTTT. Translation gives CASSGSSTGLYTDTQYF.

This clone was seen repeatedly, ten times or more. The rearrangement joins TRBV10-3 to TRBJ1-3; perhaps TRBD1 as D (6 bases). The CDR3 spans 14 residues. Trimming took off 10 bases at V and 0 bases at J, with 13 bases between the two ends. The germline CDR1 and CDR2 sequences are ENHRY and SYGVKD. The CDR3 spells CATQGGNSGNTIYF. The CDR3 DNA reads as TGTGCCACACAGGGCGGCAACTCTGGAAACACCATATATTTT.

This chain uses TRBV5-1 with TRBJ2-3, with 8 bases fitting TRBD2. The CDR3 has 15 residues. Germline values: CDR1 SGHRS, CDR2 YFSETQ. Unmatched junction bases numbered 5, after V lost 0 bases and J lost 5 bases. The DNA of the CDR3 is TGCGCCAGCAGCTTGGCCATCGGGGGGGGAGATACGCAGTATTTT. Translated: CASSLAIGGGDTQYF.

The chain employs TRBV28 and TRBJ2-7; 9 nucleotides agree with TRBD1. The CDR3 is made up of 16 amino acids. Looked up from germline, CDR1 is MDHEN and CDR2 is SYDVKM. After removal of 7 bases from V and 6 bases from J, the junction contained 16 bases not matched to a gene. The CDR3 sequence is CASTTTRQGEGLEQYF. The CDR3 region has the DNA TGTGCCAGCACCACTACTCGACAGGGGGAAGGGCTCGAGCAGTACTTC.

J is TRBJ2-5 and V is TRBV5-1; perhaps TRBD1 as D (5 bases). The V gene's germline CDR1 is SGHRS and CDR2 YFSETQ. V was shortened by 0 bases and J by 4 bases, with 10 bases between the two germline ends. The CDR3 sequence is 14 residues long. DNA of the CDR3: TGCGCCAGCAGCTTGGCAGGGAAGGGAGAGACCCAGTACTTC. Its protein product is CASSLAGKGETQYF. Combining the CDR3 with reference TRBV5-1 and TRBJ2-5 gives the whole variable domain KAGVTQTPRYLIKTRGQQVTLSCSPISGHRSVSWYQQTPGQGLQFLFEYFSETQRNKGNFPGRFSGRQFSNSRSEMNVSTLELGDSALYLCASSLAGKGETQYFGPGTRLLVL.